Listed here are 14 T cell receptor beta chains from one sample, sequenced in a study of human T cells and chemical hapten exposure. The time point denotes: patch test 1, 2 weeks after DPC sensitization. Treatment meaning: therapeutic diphenylcyclopropenone sensitization with weekly scalp DPC. TCRdb itself ran the RACE reads through MiXCR, one entry per CDR3 protein. The sample has about 99,000 distinct CDR3 sequences, roughly 12% seen once. The specimen comprised whole blood, sampled in connection with sensitization to the hapten diphenylcyclopropenone (DPC). The receptors come from a middle-aged woman with alopecia areata. Some clones in this sample may be carry-over from other donors' samples.

The chain carries TRBV28 and TRBJ2-3, with D unclear. Germline CDR1 is MDHEN and CDR2 is SYDVKM. Trimming shortened V by 7 bases and J by 0 bases, and 11 bases separated the two germline ends. The CDR3 contains 14 residues. CDR3 sequence (DNA): TGTGCCAGCACAACCGACCTTAGCACAGATACGCAGTATTTT. It is translated as CASTTDLSTDTQYF.

This clonotype was seen at least ten times. The chain uses TRBV7-8 and TRBJ2-3; TRBD2 matches 14 bases. Germline lookup yields CDR1 SGHVS and CDR2 FQNEAQ. With 4 bases clipped from V and 10 bases from J, the junction kept 10 bases outside the gene matches. The CDR3 is made up of 16 amino acids. The CDR3 DNA reads TGTGCCAGCAGCTCTGGGACTAGCGGGAGCATGGTTCCGCAGTATTTT. It codes for CASSSGTSGSMVPQYF. The whole variable domain, remainder taken from reference TRBV7-8 and TRBJ2-3, is GAGVSQSPRYKVAKRGQDVALRCDPISGHVSLFWYQQALGQGPEFLTYFQNEAQLDKSGLPSDRFFAERPEGSVSTLKIQRTQQEDSAVYLCASSSGTSGSMVPQYFGPGTRLTVL.

The chain links TRBV5-5 to TRBJ2-1, with D perhaps TRBD1 or TRBD2 (5 bases each). CDR1 SGHKS and CDR2 YYEKEE come from the germline V gene (reference sequence). Trimming stripped 3 bases from V and 3 bases from J, with 16 bases between. The CDR3 totals 16 residues. The chain's CDR3 is CASSSKIGTLYNEQFF. In nucleotides, the CDR3 is TGTGCCAGCAGCTCCAAAATCGGGACCCTCTACAATGAGCAGTTCTTC. The full variable domain, its missing parts supplied by reference TRBV5-5 and TRBJ2-1, is DAGVTQSPTHLIKTRGQQVTLRCSPISGHKSVSWYQQVLGQGPQFIFQYYEKEERGRGNFPDRFSARQFPNYSSELNVNALLLGDSALYLCASSSKIGTLYNEQFFGPGTRLTVL.

There are a few counts of this clonotype. The junction differs from germline at one of its ends, possibly a read error. This sequence joins TRBV27 and TRBJ1-2; the D is unclear. This CDR3 has 14 residues. Germline loops: CDR1 MNHEY, CDR2 SMNVEV (reference sequence). The CDR3 DNA sequence: TGTGCCACTTCCCCTCGGGAAACCTCAGGCCCCGGCTTCTTC. This codes for CATSPRETSGPGFF.

This chain connects TRBV5-1 to TRBJ1-1; D is undetermined. This CDR3 contains 13 residues. Trimming shortened V by 2 bases and J by 1 base, and 6 bases separated the two germline ends. Germline CDR1 SGHRS, CDR2 YFSETQ. The CDR3, as DNA: TGCGCCAGCAGCTTTGACCCGAACACTGAAGCTTTCTTT. Its translation is CASSFDPNTEAFF. The full variable domain, its missing parts supplied by reference TRBV5-1 and TRBJ1-1, is KAGVTQTPRYLIKTRGQQVTLSCSPISGHRSVSWYQQTPGQGLQFLFEYFSETQRNKGNFPGRFSGRQFSNSRSEMNVSTLELGDSALYLCASSFDPNTEAFFGQGTRLTVV.

The rearrangement uses TRBV9 and TRBJ2-2; 7 nucleotides align to TRBD1. Germline V gene sequence: CDR1 SGDLS, CDR2 YYNGEE. V shed 4 bases and J 3 bases; nucleotides not matched to a gene: 6. The CDR3 is 15 residues long. This chain's CDR3 is CASSPRTGYTGELFF. CDR3 nucleotide sequence: TGTGCCAGCAGCCCTAGGACAGGCTACACCGGGGAGCTGTTTTTT.

The chain uses TRBV4-1 and TRBJ2-1; TRBD2 agrees at 10 bases. This CDR3 is built from 17 residues. The trim removed 1 base at V and 4 bases at J, leaving 7 bases unmatched. Germline CDR1 and CDR2: MGHRA and YSYEKL. CDR3 in DNA: TGCGCCAGCAGCCAAGGTCTGTCTAGCGGGGGATACAATGAGCAGTTCTTC. This sequence encodes CASSQGLSSGGYNEQFF.

The table lists this clonotype with many counts. The chain couples TRBV4-1 to TRBJ1-1; D unresolved. Trimming cost V 5 bases and J 2 bases, with 9 bases left between them. CDR3 length: 13 residues. Germline values: CDR1 MGHRA, CDR2 YSYEKL. The CDR3 region has the DNA TGCGCCAGCAGCTATAGTGAAAACACTGAAGCTTTCTTT. Its translation is CASSYSENTEAFF.

V usage is TRBV20-1 and J usage is TRBJ2-3, with 7 nucleotides matching TRBD2. The CDR3 loop spans 17 amino acids. Germline CDR1 reads DFQATT; CDR2 reads SNEGSKA (reference sequence). Germline trimming cut 0 bases from V and 5 bases from J; bases unmatched to any gene: 14. The CDR3 sequence is CSARESARGSWQDTQYF. The CDR3 DNA follows: TGCAGTGCTAGAGAATCCGCGCGCGGGAGTTGGCAAGATACGCAGTATTTT.

This clonotype occurred a few times. The chain links TRBV7-9 to TRBJ1-2; D is unresolved. The CDR3 is 12 amino acids. The V gene's germline CDR1 is SEHNR and CDR2 FQNEAQ (reference sequence). V lost 5 bases and J 2 bases, leaving 6 bases between the germline ends. CDR3 nucleotides: TGTGCCAGCAGCGGAGGAAACTATGGCTACACCTTC. It yields the protein CASSGGNYGYTF.

The chain recombines TRBV7-7 with TRBJ2-5; a weak D match, TRBD2 (6 bases). Germline V gene sequence: CDR1 SSHAT, CDR2 FNYEAQ (reference sequence). This CDR3 contains 12 residues. Here the CDR3 reads CASGPGGETQYF. As DNA, the CDR3 is TGTGCTAGCGGCCCGGGCGGGGAGACCCAGTACTTC.

The chain has TRBV12-3 or TRBV12-4 and TRBJ2-2, with D unclear. The germline V and J ends were trimmed by 1 base and 0 bases, with 6 bases remaining between them. The length of the CDR3 is 15 residues. The chain's CDR3 is CASSLGTPNTGELFF. As DNA, the CDR3 is TGTGCCAGCAGTTTAGGAACCCCGAACACCGGGGAGCTGTTTTTT.

The rearrangement uses TRBV7-3 and TRBJ2-1; 11 bases align to TRBD2. J was trimmed by 6 bases and V by 1 base; bases with no gene match: 8. Germline CDR1 is SGHTA and CDR2 is FQGTGA. The CDR3 runs to 17 residues. The chain's CDR3 is CASSLKNWLAGGNEQFF. In nucleotides, the CDR3 is TGTGCCAGCAGCTTAAAGAATTGGCTAGCGGGAGGCAATGAGCAGTTCTTC.

This clonotype was picked up a small number of times. This chain joins TRBV4-3 and TRBJ2-4; D may be TRBD1 (6 bases). This CDR3 is built from 20 residues. The germline V and J ends were trimmed by 0 bases and 2 bases, with 23 bases remaining between them. Germline loops: CDR1 LGHNA, CDR2 YSLEER. Here the CDR3 reads CASSQDAGAVVGKTKNIQYF. CDR3 bases: TGCGCCAGCAGCCAAGATGCAGGGGCCGTAGTCGGTAAGACCAAAAACATTCAGTACTTC.